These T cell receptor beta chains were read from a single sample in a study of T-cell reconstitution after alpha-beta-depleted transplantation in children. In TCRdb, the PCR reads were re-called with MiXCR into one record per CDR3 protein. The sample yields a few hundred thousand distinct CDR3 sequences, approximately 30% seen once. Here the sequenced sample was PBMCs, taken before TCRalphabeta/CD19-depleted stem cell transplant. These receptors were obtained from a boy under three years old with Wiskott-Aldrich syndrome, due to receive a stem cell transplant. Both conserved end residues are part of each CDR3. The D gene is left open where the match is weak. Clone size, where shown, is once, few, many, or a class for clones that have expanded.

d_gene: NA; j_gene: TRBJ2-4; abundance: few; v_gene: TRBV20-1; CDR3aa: CSASTVAKNIQYF; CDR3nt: TGCAGTGCTAGTACGGTAGCCAAAAACATTCAGTACTTC
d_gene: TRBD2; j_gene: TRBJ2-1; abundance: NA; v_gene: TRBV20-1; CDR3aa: CSARVAGGPQQFF; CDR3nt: TGCAGTGCTAGAGTTGCGGGAGGGCCTCAGCAGTTCTTC
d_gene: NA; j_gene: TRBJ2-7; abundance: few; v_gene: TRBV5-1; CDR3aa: CASSFEDSAYEQYF; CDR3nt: TGCGCCAGCAGCTTTGAGGACTCAGCCTACGAGCAGTACTTC
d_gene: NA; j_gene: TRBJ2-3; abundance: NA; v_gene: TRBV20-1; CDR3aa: CSARVDTTDTQYF; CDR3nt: TGCAGTGCTAGGGTAGACACCACAGATACGCAGTATTTT
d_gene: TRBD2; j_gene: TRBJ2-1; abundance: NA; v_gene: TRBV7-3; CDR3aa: CASSFGLAGAGEQFF; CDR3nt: TGTGCCAGCAGCTTTGGGCTAGCGGGAGCGGGCGAGCAGTTCTTC
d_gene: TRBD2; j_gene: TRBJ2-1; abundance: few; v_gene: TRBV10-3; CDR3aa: CAISGSGGGEQFF; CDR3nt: TGTGCCATCAGTGGCAGCGGGGGGGGTGAGCAGTTCTTC
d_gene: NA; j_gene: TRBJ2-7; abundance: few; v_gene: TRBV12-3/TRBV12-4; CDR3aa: CASRPEGGTYEQYF; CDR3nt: TGTGCCAGCAGACCAGAGGGGGGAACCTACGAGCAGTACTTC
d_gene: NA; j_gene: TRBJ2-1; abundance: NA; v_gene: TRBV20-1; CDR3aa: CSAAVPGVHNEQFF; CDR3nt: TGCAGTGCCGCCGTCCCGGGGGTCCACAATGAGCAGTTCTTC
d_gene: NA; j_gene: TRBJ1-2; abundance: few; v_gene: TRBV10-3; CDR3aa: CAISETEDYGYTF; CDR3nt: TGTGCCATCAGTGAGACAGAGGACTATGGCTACACCTTC
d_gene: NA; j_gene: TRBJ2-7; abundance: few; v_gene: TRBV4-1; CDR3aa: CASSQLSIPNYEQYF; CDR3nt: TGCGCCAGCAGCCAATTGTCAATTCCGAACTACGAGCAGTACTTC
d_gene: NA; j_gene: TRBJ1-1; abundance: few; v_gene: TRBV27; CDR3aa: CASLGQLNTEAFF; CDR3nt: TGTGCCAGCCTCGGACAGCTGAACACTGAAGCTTTCTTT
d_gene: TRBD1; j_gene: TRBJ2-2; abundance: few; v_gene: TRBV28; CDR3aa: CASRRFHGTGDSGELFF; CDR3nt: TGTGCCAGCAGACGTTTCCACGGGACAGGGGACAGCGGGGAGCTGTTTTTT
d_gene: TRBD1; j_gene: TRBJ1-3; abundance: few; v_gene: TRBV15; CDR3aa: CATSPQGARGNTIYF; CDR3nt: TGTGCCACCAGCCCCCAGGGGGCGCGGGGAAACACCATATATTTT
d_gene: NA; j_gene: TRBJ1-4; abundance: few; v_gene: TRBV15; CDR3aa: CATSRDPKEKLFF; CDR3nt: TGTGCCACCAGCAGAGATCCAAAGGAAAAACTGTTTTTT
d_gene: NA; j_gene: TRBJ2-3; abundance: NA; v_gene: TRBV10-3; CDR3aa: CAISEPRDTITDTQYF; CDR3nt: TGTGCCATCAGTGAGCCCCGAGACACCATCACAGATACGCAGTATTTT
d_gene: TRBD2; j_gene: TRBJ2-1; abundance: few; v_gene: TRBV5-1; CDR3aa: CASSLVASGVFNEQFF; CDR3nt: TGCGCCAGCAGCTTGGTTGCGAGCGGGGTCTTTAATGAGCAGTTCTTC
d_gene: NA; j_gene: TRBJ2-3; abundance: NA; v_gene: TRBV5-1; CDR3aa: CASSLRLGEAHSTDTQYF; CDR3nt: TGCGCCAGCAGCCTCCGCCTAGGCGAAGCCCACTCCACAGATACGCAGTATTTT
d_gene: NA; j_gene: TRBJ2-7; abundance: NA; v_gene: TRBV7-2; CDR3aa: CASSLDPSSEQYF; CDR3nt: TGTGCCAGCAGCTTAGATCCTAGCTCCGAGCAGTACTTC
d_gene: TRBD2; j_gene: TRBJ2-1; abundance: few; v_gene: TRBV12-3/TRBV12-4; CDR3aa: CASSLQAGGGNEQFF; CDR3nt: TGTGCCAGCAGTTTACAGGCGGGAGGGGGCAATGAGCAGTTCTTC
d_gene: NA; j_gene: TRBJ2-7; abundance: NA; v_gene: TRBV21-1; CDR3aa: CASTASTCHTPHSSYEQYF; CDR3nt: TGTGCCAGCACCGCATCGACCTGCCATACACCCCATAGCTCCTACGAGCAGTACTTC
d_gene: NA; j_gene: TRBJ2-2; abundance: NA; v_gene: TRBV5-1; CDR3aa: CASSLYLAMSNTGELFF; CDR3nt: TGCGCCAGCAGCTTGTATCTGGCGATGTCGAACACCGGGGAGCTGTTTTTT
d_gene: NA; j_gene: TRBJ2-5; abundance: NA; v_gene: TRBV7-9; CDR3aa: CASSFIGGSQETQYF; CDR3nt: TGTGCCAGCAGCTTTATTGGAGGGAGCCAAGAGACCCAGTACTTC
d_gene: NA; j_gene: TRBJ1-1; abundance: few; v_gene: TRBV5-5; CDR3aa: CASSLVQAGAAFF; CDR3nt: TGTGCCAGCAGCTTGGTACAGGCGGGGGCCGCTTTCTTT
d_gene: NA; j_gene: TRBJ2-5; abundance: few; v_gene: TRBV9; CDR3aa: CASSVGGPATQYF; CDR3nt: TGTGCCAGCAGCGTGGGGGGGCCAGCGACCCAGTACTTC
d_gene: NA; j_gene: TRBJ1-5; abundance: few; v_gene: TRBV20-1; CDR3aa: CSVRATAGFQPQHF; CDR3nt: TGCAGTGTCAGGGCCACCGCGGGGTTTCAGCCCCAGCATTTT
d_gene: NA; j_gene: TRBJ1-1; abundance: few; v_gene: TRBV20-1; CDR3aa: CSATQVGTEAFF; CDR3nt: TGCAGTGCGACACAGGTGGGGACTGAAGCTTTCTTT
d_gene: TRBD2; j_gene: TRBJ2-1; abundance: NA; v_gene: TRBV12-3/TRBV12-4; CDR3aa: CASSLFAGGEGDQFF; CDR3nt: TGTGCCAGCAGTTTATTTGCGGGAGGGGAGGGTGACCAGTTCTTC
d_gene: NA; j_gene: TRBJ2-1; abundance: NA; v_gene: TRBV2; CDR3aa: CASSEPSAYNEQFF; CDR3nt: TGTGCCAGCAGTGAACCCAGCGCCTACAATGAGCAGTTCTTC
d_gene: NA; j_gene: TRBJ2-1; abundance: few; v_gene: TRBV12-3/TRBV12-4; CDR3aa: CASSHNQNNEQFF; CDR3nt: TGTGCCAGCAGTCACAACCAAAACAATGAGCAGTTCTTC
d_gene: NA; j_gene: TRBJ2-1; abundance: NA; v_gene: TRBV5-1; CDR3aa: CASRRSGEQFF; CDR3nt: TGCGCCAGCAGGCGATCGGGTGAGCAGTTCTTC
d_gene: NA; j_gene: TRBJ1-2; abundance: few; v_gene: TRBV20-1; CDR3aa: CSARDPGRRVGYGYTF; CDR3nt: TGCAGTGCTAGAGATCCGGGCAGGAGGGTTGGCTATGGCTACACCTTC
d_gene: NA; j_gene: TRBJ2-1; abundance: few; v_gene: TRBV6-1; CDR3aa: CASRGGWSSYNEQFF; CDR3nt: TGTGCCAGCAGAGGCGGGTGGAGCTCCTACAATGAGCAGTTCTTC
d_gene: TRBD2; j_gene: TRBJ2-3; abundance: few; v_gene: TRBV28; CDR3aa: CASTPGGIRYTDTQYF; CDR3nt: TGTGCCAGCACCCCGGGGGGGATTAGGTACACAGATACGCAGTATTTT
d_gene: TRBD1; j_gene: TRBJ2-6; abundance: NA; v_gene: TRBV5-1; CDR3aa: CASSADRGRANVLTF; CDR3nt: TGCGCCAGCAGCGCAGACAGGGGAAGGGCCAACGTCCTGACTTTC
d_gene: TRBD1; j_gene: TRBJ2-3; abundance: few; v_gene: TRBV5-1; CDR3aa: CASSLITGADTDTQYF; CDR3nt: TGCGCCAGCAGCTTGATTACAGGGGCCGACACAGATACGCAGTATTTT
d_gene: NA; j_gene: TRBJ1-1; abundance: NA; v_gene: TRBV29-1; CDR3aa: CSVLRDLNTEAFF; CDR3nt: TGCAGCGTACTCCGGGACCTAAACACTGAAGCTTTCTTT
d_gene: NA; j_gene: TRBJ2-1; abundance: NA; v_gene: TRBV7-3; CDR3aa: CASSSTSGCRDEQFF; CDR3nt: TGTGCCAGCAGCTCGACTTCGGGGTGTAGGGATGAGCAGTTCTTC
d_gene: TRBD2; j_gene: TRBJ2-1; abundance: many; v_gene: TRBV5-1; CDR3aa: CASSLREGPYNEQFF; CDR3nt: TGCGCCAGCAGCTTGCGGGAGGGCCCCTACAATGAGCAGTTCTTC
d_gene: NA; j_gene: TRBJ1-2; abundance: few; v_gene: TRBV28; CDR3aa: CASSASNYGYTF; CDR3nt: TGTGCCAGCAGCGCCTCTAACTATGGCTACACCTTC
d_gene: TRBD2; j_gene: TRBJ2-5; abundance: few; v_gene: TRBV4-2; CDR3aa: CASSQDPLAGLETQYF; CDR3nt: TGTGCCAGCAGCCAAGATCCCCTAGCGGGATTAGAGACCCAGTACTTC
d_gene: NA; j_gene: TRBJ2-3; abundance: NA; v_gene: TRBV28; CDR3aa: CASRTLLNTDTQYF; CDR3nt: TGTGCCAGCCGGACTCTTTTAAACACAGATACGCAGTATTTT
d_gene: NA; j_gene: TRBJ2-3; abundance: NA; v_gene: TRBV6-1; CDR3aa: CASRRRGSDTQYF; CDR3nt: TGTGCCAGCCGGAGGAGGGGGTCAGATACGCAGTATTTT
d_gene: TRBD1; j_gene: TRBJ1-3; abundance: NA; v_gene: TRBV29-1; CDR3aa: CSAGTGAGNTIYF; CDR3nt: TGCAGCGCCGGGACAGGGGCTGGAAACACCATATATTTT
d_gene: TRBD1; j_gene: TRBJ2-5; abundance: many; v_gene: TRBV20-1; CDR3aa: CSARLPTGGLETQYF; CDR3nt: TGCAGTGCTAGGTTGCCGACAGGGGGACTAGAGACCCAGTACTTC
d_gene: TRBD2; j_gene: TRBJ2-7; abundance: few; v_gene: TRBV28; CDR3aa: CASSFVLATREQYF; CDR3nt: TGTGCCAGCAGTTTTGTACTAGCGACGAGGGAGCAGTACTTC
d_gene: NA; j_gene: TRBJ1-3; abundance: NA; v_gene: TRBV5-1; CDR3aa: CASSPDTAPGNTIYF; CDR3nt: TGCGCCAGCAGCCCGGACACAGCACCTGGAAACACCATATATTTT
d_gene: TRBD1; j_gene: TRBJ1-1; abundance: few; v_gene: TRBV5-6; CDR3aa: CASSRRTGREAFF; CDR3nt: TGTGCCAGCAGCAGAAGGACAGGGAGGGAGGCTTTCTTT
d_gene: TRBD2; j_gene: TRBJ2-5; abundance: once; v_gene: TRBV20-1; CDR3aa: CSARYRTSGTQETQYF; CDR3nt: TGCAGTGCTCGCTATCGGACTAGCGGGACCCAAGAGACCCAGTACTTC
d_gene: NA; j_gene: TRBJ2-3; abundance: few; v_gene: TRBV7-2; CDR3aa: CASSLVGGPSSHAKYF; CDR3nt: TGTGCCAGCAGCTTAGTTGGGGGGCCTAGCTCACACGCGAAGTATTTT
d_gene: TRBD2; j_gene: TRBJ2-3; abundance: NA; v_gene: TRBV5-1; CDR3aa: CASSSGLVPDTQYF; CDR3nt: TGCGCCAGCAGCTCCGGACTAGTTCCAGATACGCAGTATTTT
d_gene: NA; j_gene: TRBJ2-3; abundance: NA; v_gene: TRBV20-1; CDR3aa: CSARDPLAHTQYF; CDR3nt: TGCAGTGCTAGAGATCCCCTAGCCCATACGCAGTATTTT
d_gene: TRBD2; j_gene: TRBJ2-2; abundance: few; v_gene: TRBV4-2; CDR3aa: CASSQGLAGETGELFF; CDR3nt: TGTGCCAGCAGCCAAGGACTAGCGGGAGAAACCGGGGAGCTGTTTTTT
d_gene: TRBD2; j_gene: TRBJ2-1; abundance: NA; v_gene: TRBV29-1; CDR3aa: CSGRASGMGEQFF; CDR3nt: TGCAGCGGCCGGGCTAGCGGGATGGGTGAGCAGTTCTTC
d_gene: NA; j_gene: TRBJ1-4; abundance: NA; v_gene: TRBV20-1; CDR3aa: CSAPNGWDGEKLFF; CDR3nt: TGCAGTGCCCCGAACGGCTGGGATGGCGAAAAACTGTTTTTT